This T cell receptor (beta chain) was identified in a study of regulatory T cells in long-lasting Graves disease. General study findings and limits: Persistent disease was characterized by preferential usage of TRBV28, TRBJ1-2 and TRBJ2-5. Persistent patients shared 2,700 or so public clonotypes among themselves. Newly diagnosed patients shared fewer, at 900 to 1,000.

The time point is: persistent/refractory GD, antithyroid drugs over 5 years with positive TRAb. There was RNA extracted from PBMCs, and the TCR library was made from it. Graves' disease diagnosis followed American Thyroid Association guidelines. This clonotype was observed a few times. The antigen remains undetermined. Arm-PCR of CDR3 regions with iRepertoire HTBI primers generated TCR beta libraries. TCRdb re-called the multiplex PCR reads with MiXCR, one entry per CDR3 protein. The data show about 470,000 distinct CDR3 sequences, under 25% seen once. Trimming took 5 bases from V and 1 from J; bases not matched to a gene: 7. This CDR3 has 15 residues. Germline CDR1 SQVTM, CDR2 ANQGSEA.

The sample in question was peripheral blood mononuclear cells (PBMCs), obtained when the disease was refractory, from a patient treated with antithyroid drugs. The chain uses TRBV29-1 and TRBJ2-2; 7 bases map to TRBD2. The clonotype originates from a female donor with Graves disease. As DNA, the CDR3 is TGCAGCGTTTTGGGCGGGAGTCGGAACACCGGGGAGCTGTTTTTT. It translates to CSVLGGSRNTGELFF.